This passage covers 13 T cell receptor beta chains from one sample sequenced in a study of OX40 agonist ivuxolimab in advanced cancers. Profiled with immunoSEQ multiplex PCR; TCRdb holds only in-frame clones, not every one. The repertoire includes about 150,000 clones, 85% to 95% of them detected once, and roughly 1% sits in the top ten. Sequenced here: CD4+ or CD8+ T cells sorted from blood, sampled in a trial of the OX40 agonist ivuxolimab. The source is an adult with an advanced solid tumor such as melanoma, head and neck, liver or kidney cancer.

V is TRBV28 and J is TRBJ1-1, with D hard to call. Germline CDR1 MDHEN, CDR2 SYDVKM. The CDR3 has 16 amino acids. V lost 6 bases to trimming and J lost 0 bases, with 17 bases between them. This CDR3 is CASSRGWGSLNTEAFF. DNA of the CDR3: TGTGCCAGCAGCCGCGGTTGGGGTAGTTTGAACACTGAAGCTTTCTTT.

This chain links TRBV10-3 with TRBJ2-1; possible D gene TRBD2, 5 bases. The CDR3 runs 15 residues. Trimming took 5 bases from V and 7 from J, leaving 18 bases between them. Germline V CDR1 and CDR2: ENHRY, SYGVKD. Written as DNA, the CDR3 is TGTGCCATCAGTCCTCCCTCAAGAGGGCCGAATGAGCAGTTCTTC. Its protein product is CAISPPSRGPNEQFF.

The chain's CDR3 is CASSLVGGGSEAFF. CDR3 nucleotide sequence: TGTGCCAGCAGCTTAGTGGGGGGGGGCTCTGAAGCTTTCTTT. The chain combines TRBV7-9 with TRBJ1-1; D is possibly TRBD1 (6 bases). Per the germline V gene, CDR1 is SEHNR and CDR2 is FQNEAQ (reference sequence). This CDR3 region has 14 residues. Trimming removed 1 base at V and 6 bases at J, with 12 bases between.

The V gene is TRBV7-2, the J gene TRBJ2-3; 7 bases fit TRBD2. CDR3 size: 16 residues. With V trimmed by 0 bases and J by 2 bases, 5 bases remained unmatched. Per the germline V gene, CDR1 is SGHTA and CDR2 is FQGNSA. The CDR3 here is CASSLAASGNTDTQYF. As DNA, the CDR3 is TGTGCCAGCAGCTTAGCGGCTAGCGGAAACACAGATACGCAGTATTTT. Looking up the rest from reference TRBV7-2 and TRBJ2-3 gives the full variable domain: GAGVSQSPSNKVTEKGKDVELRCDPISGHTALYWYRQSLGQGLEFLIYFQGNSAPDKSGLPSDRFSAERTGGSVSTLTIQRTQQEDSAVYLCASSLAASGNTDTQYFGPGTRLTVL.

This chain's CDR3 is CASSSRNSGNTIYF. CDR3 nucleotides: TGTGCCAGCAGTTCACGGAACTCTGGAAACACCATATATTTT. V is TRBV7-9 and J is TRBJ1-3, with D unclear. The V end was cut by 6 bases, the J end by 0 bases, with 9 bases between. The germline CDR1 and CDR2 sequences are SEHNR and FQNEAQ (reference sequence). This CDR3 spans 14 amino acids.

The CDR3 reads CASSSPGGKSPGTQYF. CDR3 coding DNA: TGTGCCAGCAGCTCCCCCGGGGGGAAATCCCCAGGTACGCAGTATTTT. V gene TRBV7-9 combines with J gene TRBJ2-3, with 7 bases identical to TRBD2. Germline assignment: CDR1 SEHNR and CDR2 FQNEAQ (reference sequence). There are 16 residues in the CDR3. After removal of 4 bases from V and 8 bases from J, the junction contained 15 bases not matched to a gene.

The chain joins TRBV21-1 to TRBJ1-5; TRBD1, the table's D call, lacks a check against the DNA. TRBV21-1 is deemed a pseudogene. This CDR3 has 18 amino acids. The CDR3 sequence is CASSKEGFGRDSNQPQHF. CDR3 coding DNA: TGTGCCAGCAGCAAAGAGGGGTTTGGAAGGGATAGCAATCAGCCCCAGCATTTT.

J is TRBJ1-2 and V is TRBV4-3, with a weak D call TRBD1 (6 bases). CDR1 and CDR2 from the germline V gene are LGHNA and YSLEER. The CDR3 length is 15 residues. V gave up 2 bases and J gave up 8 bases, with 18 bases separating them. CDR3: CASSQSPTGREGYTF. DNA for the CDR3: TGCGCCAGCAGCCAATCTCCTACAGGGAGGGAGGGCTACACCTTC.

CDR3 amino acids: CASRGGQGTVETQYF. CDR3 DNA: TGTGCCAGCAGAGGAGGACAGGGAACTGTAGAGACCCAGTACTTC. V gene TRBV5-4 combines with J gene TRBJ2-5, with 8 bases that match TRBD1. Germline CDR1 is SGHNT and CDR2 is YYREEE (reference sequence). The CDR3 has 15 amino acids. Unmatched junction bases numbered 10, after V lost 5 bases and J lost 4 bases. The full variable domain, with the rest looked up from reference TRBV5-4 and TRBJ2-5, is ETGVTQSPTHLIKTRGQQVTLRCSSQSGHNTVSWYQQALGQGPQFIFQYYREEENGRGNFPPRFSGLQFPNYSSELNVNALELDDSALYLCASRGGQGTVETQYFGPGTRLLVL.

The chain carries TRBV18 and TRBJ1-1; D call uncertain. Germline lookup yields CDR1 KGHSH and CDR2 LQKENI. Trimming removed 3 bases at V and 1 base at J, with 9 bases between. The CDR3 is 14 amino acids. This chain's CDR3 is CASSPSQENTEAFF. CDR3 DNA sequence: TGTGCCAGCTCACCCTCGCAGGAGAACACTGAAGCTTTCTTT.

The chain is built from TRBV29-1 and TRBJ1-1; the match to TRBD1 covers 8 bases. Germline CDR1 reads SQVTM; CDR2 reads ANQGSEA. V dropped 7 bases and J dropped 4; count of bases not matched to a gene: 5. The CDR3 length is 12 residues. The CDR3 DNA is TGCAGCGCTGACGACAGGGGCACTGAAGCTTTCTTT. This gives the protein CSADDRGTEAFF.

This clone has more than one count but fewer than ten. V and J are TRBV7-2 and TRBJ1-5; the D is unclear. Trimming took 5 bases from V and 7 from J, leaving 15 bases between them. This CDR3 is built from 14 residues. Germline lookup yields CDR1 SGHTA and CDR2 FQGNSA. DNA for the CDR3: TGTGCCAGCAGCCTAGGGATACTCGGGCAGCCCCAGCATTTT. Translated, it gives CASSLGILGQPQHF.

Written as DNA, the CDR3 is TGTGCCAGCAGCTCCGTCCCGTGGGCTAGGGGCCGGGGCACAGATACGCAGTATTTT. This gives the protein CASSSVPWARGRGTDTQYF. V and J are TRBV7-6 and TRBJ2-3; possible D gene TRBD1, 5 bases. Germline CDR1 is SGHVS and CDR2 is FNYEAQ. Trimming shortened V by 4 bases and J by 1 base, and 24 bases separated the two germline ends. This CDR3 comprises 19 residues.